The 32 T cell receptor beta chains below come from one sample, sequenced in a study of T-cell reconstitution after alpha-beta-depleted transplantation in children. The TCRbeta library was prepared with unique molecular identifiers. From the PCR reads, TCRdb called clonotypes with MiXCR, one entry per CDR3 protein. Of 610,000 or so distinct CDR3 sequences in the sample, 25% to 30% were seen once. Sequencing used PBMCs, obtained before TCRalphabeta/CD19-depleted stem cell transplant. Receptors originate from a boy younger than two with Wiskott-Aldrich syndrome, due to receive a stem cell transplant.

This clonotype was seen a handful of times. This CDR3 reads CASSPKTPGGQDTQYF. The DNA of the CDR3 is TGTGCCAGCAGCCCAAAAACTCCCGGGGGGCAAGATACGCAGTATTTT. This chain connects TRBV5-4 to TRBJ2-3; tentatively, D is TRBD2 (7 bases). From germline, CDR1 is SGHNT and CDR2 YYREEE (reference sequence). The ends were cut back, 4 bases at V and 5 bases at J, with 20 bases in the middle. The CDR3 spans 16 residues.

This clonotype has more than one count but fewer than ten. CDR3 nucleotides: TGCAGTGCGAAGACAGGGAGAGGCACTGAAGCTTTCTTT. This sequence encodes CSAKTGRGTEAFF. The gene calls are TRBV20-1 and TRBJ1-1, with TRBD1 matching 7 bases. Germline trimming cut 6 bases from V and 4 bases from J; bases unmatched to any gene: 8. The CDR3 runs to 13 residues. Germline CDR1 is DFQATT and CDR2 is SNEGSKA (reference sequence).

The CDR3 is CSARSGQLNQETQYF. The CDR3 DNA sequence: TGCAGTGCTAGAAGCGGACAGTTGAACCAAGAGACCCAGTACTTC. The chain couples TRBV20-1 to TRBJ2-5; D perhaps matches TRBD1 (6 bases). Germline V gene lookup returns CDR1 DFQATT and CDR2 SNEGSKA (reference sequence). The CDR3 extends over 15 amino acids. V lost 2 bases, J lost 0 bases, and 13 bases lay in between.

The chain joins TRBV9 to TRBJ2-3, with D possibly TRBD1 on 6 matching bases. Trimming took 3 bases from V and 7 from J, leaving 18 bases between them. CDR3 length: 15 amino acids. Germline V gene lookup returns CDR1 SGDLS and CDR2 YYNGEE. In DNA form, the CDR3 reads TGTGCCAGCAGCGGTGGGACACGGTCGGCCCATACGCAGTATTTT. It encodes CASSGGTRSAHTQYF. The complete variable domain, with remaining parts taken from reference TRBV9 and TRBJ2-3, reads DSGVTQTPKHLITATGQRVTLRCSPRSGDLSVYWYQQSLDQGLQFLIQYYNGEERAKGNILERFSAQQFPDLHSELNLSSLELGDSALYFCASSGGTRSAHTQYFGPGTRLTVL.

This clonotype was counted a few times. In nucleotides, the CDR3 is TGTGCCAGCAGTTTTTGGGAGTATAATTCACCCCTCCACTTT. Encoded protein: CASSFWEYNSPLHF. The chain is built from TRBV12-3 or TRBV12-4 and TRBJ1-6; D remains unclear. The CDR3 length is 14 residues. Trimming took off 3 bases at V and 4 bases at J, with 7 bases between the two ends.

The V and J genes are TRBV4-2 and TRBJ2-5; 8 bases are a match to TRBD2. CDR1 is LGHNA, CDR2 YNFKEQ, per germline. The CDR3 is 18 amino acids. V lost 4 bases and J lost 2; bases outside the gene matches: 15. The CDR3 protein is CASSPTEASGWRQETQYF. The CDR3 region has the DNA TGTGCCAGCAGCCCAACCGAGGCTAGCGGGTGGAGACAAGAGACCCAGTACTTC.

The rearrangement links TRBV12-3 or TRBV12-4 to TRBJ2-7, with 9 bases lining up with TRBD2. The CDR3 runs 13 residues. With 7 bases clipped from V and 5 bases from J, the junction kept 6 bases outside the gene matches. This CDR3 is CASKASGNHEQYF. The CDR3, as DNA: TGTGCCAGCAAGGCTAGCGGGAACCACGAGCAGTACTTC.

The chain has TRBV11-2 and TRBJ2-1, with 10 bases matching TRBD1. Per the germline V gene, CDR1 is SGHAT and CDR2 is FQNNGV. The CDR3 is 15 amino acids. The V and J ends lost 6 bases and 8 bases, in that order; junction bases with no gene match: 10. The CDR3 nucleotides are TGTGCCAGCAGTCGACGACAGGGGGCCTTGGATGAGCAGTTCTTC. Its protein is CASSRRQGALDEQFF.

The chain has TRBV12-3 or TRBV12-4 and TRBJ2-7, with D perhaps TRBD1 or TRBD2 (6 bases each). V lost 2 bases, J lost 5 bases, and 16 bases lay in between. The CDR3 loop spans 15 amino acids. The CDR3 region has the DNA TGTGCCAGCAGTTTACGGGGGCCGTCCAGGAACGAGCAGTACTTC. Its protein is CASSLRGPSRNEQYF.

This chain links TRBV5-1 with TRBJ2-7; TRBD2 agrees at 8 bases. CDR1 is SGHRS, CDR2 YFSETQ, per germline. The trim removed 4 bases at V and 3 bases at J, leaving 15 bases unmatched. The CDR3 consists of 17 residues. As DNA, the CDR3 is TGCGCCAGCAGCCCGCCCGTGAGAGCGGGAGTCTTCTACGAGCAGTACTTC. It yields the protein CASSPPVRAGVFYEQYF.

This rearrangement joins TRBV3-1 to TRBJ2-7, with D perhaps TRBD2 (6 bases). The V and J ends lost 2 bases and 3 bases respectively, with 14 bases between them. Germline V gene data show CDR1 as LGHDT and CDR2 as YNNKEL (reference sequence). The CDR3 is made up of 15 amino acids. In DNA form, the CDR3 reads TGTGCCAGCAGCCAACTCGTTTGGGGGGACTACGAGCAGTACTTC. It translates to CASSQLVWGDYEQYF.

The genes are TRBV3-1 and TRBJ2-5; 9 bases line up with TRBD2. The germline gives CDR1 LGHDT, CDR2 YNNKEL (reference sequence). V lost 1 base, J lost 5 bases, and 5 bases stayed unmatched. The CDR3 runs to 15 residues. CDR3 region: CASSQVRTSEETQYF. CDR3 bases: TGTGCCAGCAGCCAAGTCAGGACTAGCGAGGAGACCCAGTACTTC.

The V and J genes are TRBV3-1 and TRBJ2-7; D is unresolved. The length of the CDR3 is 15 residues. CDR1 and CDR2 from the germline V gene are LGHDT and YNNKEL (reference sequence). V lost 4 bases and J lost 4, with 17 bases in between. The CDR3 DNA reads as TGTGCCAGCAGCCCATCAATAAGGACCAAATACGAGCAGTACTTC. Translation gives CASSPSIRTKYEQYF.

This chain connects TRBV20-1 to TRBJ1-1; 9 bases are shared with TRBD1. V lost 6 bases to trimming and J lost 1 base; unmatched junction nucleotides: 6. Germline assignment: CDR1 DFQATT and CDR2 SNEGSKA (reference sequence). The CDR3 consists of 14 residues. In DNA, the CDR3 is TGCAGTGCGGTTCCGGGACAGGGGAACACTGAAGCTTTCTTT. This codes for CSAVPGQGNTEAFF.

The chain joins TRBV7-2 to TRBJ2-2; 8 bases align to TRBD1. This CDR3 has 15 residues. The V gene's germline CDR1 is SGHTA and CDR2 FQGNSA. The J segment lost 1 base and the V segment lost 6 bases, leaving 4 bases of the junction unmatched. In nucleotides, the CDR3 is TGTGCCAGCAGGGAGGGGACAGGGAACACCGGGGAGCTGTTTTTT. Translation gives CASREGTGNTGELFF.

This clonotype was seen more than once but under ten times. The chain recombines TRBV7-6 with TRBJ1-6; the D is unclear. V was pared by 5 bases and J by 7 bases, with 15 bases between. The CDR3 contains 15 residues. Germline V lookup: CDR1 SGHVS, CDR2 FNYEAQ. CDR3 DNA sequence: TGTGCCAGCAGCCCGCGGGGTTCTGGGAATTCACCCCTCCACTTT. This translates into CASSPRGSGNSPLHF.

This clonotype was recorded many times. The chain combines TRBV25-1 with TRBJ2-7; a weak D match, TRBD1 (5 bases). The ends were cut back, 5 bases at V and 3 bases at J, with 11 bases in the middle. The CDR3 sequence is 13 residues long. From germline, CDR1 is MGHDK and CDR2 SYGVNS. CDR3 residues: CASSQGRGYEQYF. CDR3 nucleotide sequence: TGTGCCAGCAGTCAGGGAAGAGGCTACGAGCAGTACTTC.

This clonotype was counted between two and nine times. The rearrangement uses TRBV4-2 and TRBJ1-5; TRBD1 agrees at 12 bases. V dropped 0 bases and J dropped 0; count of bases not matched to a gene: 12. The germline V gene encodes CDR1 LGHNA and CDR2 YNFKEQ. The CDR3 is 21 amino acids. CDR3 protein: CASSQERGGQGAGYSNQPQHF. Here the CDR3 DNA reads TGTGCCAGCAGCCAAGAGAGGGGGGGACAGGGGGCAGGATATAGCAATCAGCCCCAGCATTTT.

This sequence joins TRBV29-1 and TRBJ1-1; 10 bases fit TRBD1. This CDR3 has 13 amino acids. The germline V gene has CDR1 SQVTM and CDR2 ANQGSEA. V dropped 3 bases and J dropped 3; count of bases not matched to a gene: 1. CDR3 nucleotides: TGCAGCGTTGAGGGACAGGGGCACACTGAAGCTTTCTTT. Translated, it gives CSVEGQGHTEAFF.

This clonotype turned up a few times. The genes are TRBV7-9 and TRBJ2-1; weak D call: TRBD1 (6 bases). Per the germline V gene, CDR1 is SEHNR and CDR2 is FQNEAQ (reference sequence). The CDR3 sequence is 12 residues long. The germline V and J ends were trimmed by 4 bases and 8 bases, with 9 bases remaining between them. CDR3 in amino acids: CASSWHRDEQFF. Here the CDR3 DNA reads TGTGCCAGCAGCTGGCACAGGGATGAGCAGTTCTTC.

V usage is TRBV10-3 and J usage is TRBJ2-1; D ambiguous. Looked up from germline, CDR1 is ENHRY and CDR2 is SYGVKD. CDR3 size: 13 residues. Trimming took off 4 bases at V and 10 bases at J, with 14 bases between the two ends. Here the CDR3 DNA reads TGTGCCATCAGTGGACGCCAAGTTGGGGAGCAGTTCTTC. It is translated as CAISGRQVGEQFF.

This chain connects TRBV20-1 to TRBJ2-1; no reliable D call. The length of the CDR3 is 17 residues. V lost 2 bases and J 0 bases, leaving 17 bases between the germline ends. In germline, CDR1 is DFQATT, CDR2 SNEGSKA (reference sequence). CDR3 nucleotides: TGCAGTGCTAGATCTCTTTCGGGCCAGAGCTCCTACAATGAGCAGTTCTTC. This encodes CSARSLSGQSSYNEQFF.

This clonotype was seen a handful of times. This rearrangement joins TRBV7-9 to TRBJ2-7; no definite D call. Per the germline V gene, CDR1 is SEHNR and CDR2 is FQNEAQ (reference sequence). Trimming cost V 3 bases and J 3 bases, with 9 bases left between them. The CDR3 runs to 13 residues. The chain's CDR3 is CASSFPCDYEQYF. DNA of the CDR3: TGTGCCAGCAGCTTCCCCTGCGACTACGAGCAGTACTTC.

The rearrangement links TRBV6-1 to TRBJ1-1; TRBD1 is a possible D gene (6 bases). The V end was cut by 6 bases, the J end by 4 bases, with 18 bases between. The CDR3 extends over 15 amino acids. Germline CDR1 and CDR2: MNHNS and SASEGT. The CDR3 bases are TGTGCCAGCAGGTGGCGGGGGGCGCGAAGCACTGAAGCTTTCTTT. Translated, it gives CASRWRGARSTEAFF.

The chain couples TRBV18 to TRBJ2-7; 10 bases map to TRBD1. This CDR3 region has 15 residues. Germline CDR1 reads KGHSH; CDR2 reads LQKENI. V shed 6 bases, J shed 2 bases, and the junction held 7 bases outside the gene matches. CDR3 bases: TGTGCCAGCTCCCTAGGACAGGGGGACACCTACGAGCAGTACTTC. Translating gives CASSLGQGDTYEQYF. Combining the CDR3 with reference TRBV18 and TRBJ2-7 gives the whole variable domain NAGVMQNPRHLVRRRGQEARLRCSPMKGHSHVYWYRQLPEEGLKFMVYLQKENIIDESGMPKERFSAEFPKEGPSILRIQQVVRGDSAAYFCASSLGQGDTYEQYFGPGTRLTVT.

Only a few counts were recorded for this clonotype. The junction departs from germline at one end; a sequencing error may be responsible. The chain employs TRBV5-1 and TRBJ2-2; TRBD1 aligns across 7 bases. The CDR3 runs 15 residues. Germline CDR1 SGHRS, CDR2 YFSETQ. Written as DNA, the CDR3 is TGTGCCAGCTCAACTGGGACAGCGAACACCGGGGAGCTGTTTTTT. This gives the protein CASSTGTANTGELFF.

This clonotype was seen only once. V and J are TRBV5-1 and TRBJ1-4, with D possibly being TRBD1 (6 bases). Looked up from germline, CDR1 is SGHRS and CDR2 is YFSETQ. V was shortened by 0 bases and J by 7 bases, with 16 bases between the two germline ends. This CDR3 is built from 16 residues. The CDR3 DNA follows: TGCGCCAGCAGCTTGGGAGGTCAGGGGATGGGTGAAAAACTGTTTTTT. Translation gives CASSLGGQGMGEKLFF.

This clonotype was seen a few times. The V call is TRBV6-1, the J call TRBJ2-2; 11 bases map to TRBD2. V gave up 4 bases and J gave up 5 bases; unmatched junction bases: 6. The CDR3 covers 16 residues. Germline V gene sequence: CDR1 MNHNS, CDR2 SASEGT. The CDR3 DNA is TGTGCCAGCAGTGTCGGACTAGCGGGTGCTACCGGGGAGCTGTTTTTT. Its translation: CASSVGLAGATGELFF.

This chain links TRBV5-1 with TRBJ2-3; 12 bases align to TRBD2. The junction had 8 bases not matched to a gene; V was cut back by 4 bases and J by 5 bases. The CDR3 runs to 16 residues. Germline V lookup: CDR1 SGHRS, CDR2 YFSETQ. CDR3 residues: CASSKRLAGVGDTQYF. Written as DNA, the CDR3 is TGCGCCAGCAGCAAGAGACTAGCGGGAGTGGGAGATACGCAGTATTTT.

The rearrangement joins TRBV6-1 to TRBJ2-7; D not certain. The CDR3 runs to 14 residues. The V end was cut by 7 bases, the J end by 4 bases, with 17 bases between. Per the germline V gene, CDR1 is MNHNS and CDR2 is SASEGT. CDR3 nucleotides: TGTGCCAGCAAAGACCCGACCTACCTATACGAGCAGTACTTC. This sequence encodes CASKDPTYLYEQYF.

The CDR3 here is CASSEERSYEQYF. The DNA of the CDR3 is TGCGCCAGCTCTGAGGAGAGGTCCTACGAGCAGTACTTC. The rearrangement uses TRBV5-1 and TRBJ2-7; D uncertain. There are 13 residues in the CDR3. The germline gives CDR1 SGHRS, CDR2 YFSETQ. V was cut by 7 bases and J by 1 base, with 12 bases left in between.

V and J are TRBV15 and TRBJ2-1; 8 bases line up with TRBD1. The CDR3 runs to 15 residues. The germline V gene encodes CDR1 LNHNV and CDR2 YYDKDF (reference sequence). J gave up 10 bases and V 3 bases, and 11 bases lay outside the gene matches. In DNA form, the CDR3 reads TGTGCCACCAGCAGGCAGGGGGGACAGGCAAAAGAGCAGTTCTTC. It codes for CATSRQGGQAKEQFF.